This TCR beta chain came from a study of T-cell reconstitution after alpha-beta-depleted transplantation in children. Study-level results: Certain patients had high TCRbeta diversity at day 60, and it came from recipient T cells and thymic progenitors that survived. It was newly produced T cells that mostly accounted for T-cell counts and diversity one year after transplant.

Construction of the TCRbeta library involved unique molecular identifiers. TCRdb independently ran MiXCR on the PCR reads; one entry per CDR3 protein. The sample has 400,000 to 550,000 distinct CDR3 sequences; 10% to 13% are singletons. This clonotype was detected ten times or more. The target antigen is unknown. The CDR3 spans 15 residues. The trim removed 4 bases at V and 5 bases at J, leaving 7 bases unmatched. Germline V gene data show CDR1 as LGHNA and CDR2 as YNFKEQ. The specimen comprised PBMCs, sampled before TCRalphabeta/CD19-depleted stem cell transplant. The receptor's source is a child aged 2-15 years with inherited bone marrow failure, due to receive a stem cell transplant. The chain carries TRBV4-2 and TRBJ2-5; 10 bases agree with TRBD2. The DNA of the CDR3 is TGTGCCAGCAGCCTGATCCTAGCGGGGGTGGAGACCCAGTACTTC. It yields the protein CASSLILAGVETQYF.